Presented here are 31 T cell receptor beta chains from one specimen sequenced in a study of molecular identifiers for immune sequencing clone quantification. TCRdb recomputed calls from the PCR reads with MiXCR, one row per CDR3 protein. The sample shows some 96,000 distinct CDR3 sequences, less than 25% of them seen only once. The sample was naive CD8+ T cells from blood, with Jurkat cell RNA spiked in. Subset: FACS-sorted CD8+CD4-CCR7+CD45RA+ naive T cells. These receptor sequences come from a human donor in good health. Some libraries in this study had Jurkat cell RNA spiked in.

The table lists this clonotype with a few counts. A single base separates this from a much larger clone, so it may be a read error. The chain is built from TRBV5-1 and TRBJ2-7, with no clear D. This CDR3 is 14 amino acids long. Germline assignment: CDR1 SGHRS and CDR2 YFSETQ. CDR3 nucleotides: TGCGCCAGCAGCTTGGTTGGCGGCGCCTACGGGCAGTACTTC. Translation: CASSLVGGAYGQYF.

In regard to this clonotype: This clone may be a read error of a much larger clone one base away. The chain links TRBV24-1 to TRBJ2-7; D tentatively reads TRBD1 or TRBD2 (6 bases each). Germline V gene lookup returns CDR1 KGHDR and CDR2 SFDVKD. The length of the CDR3 is 13 residues. CDR3 nucleotide sequence: TGTGCCACCAGTCCGGTCGGGGGCAACGAGCAGTGCTTC. This codes for CATSPVGGNEQCF.

This clonotype was detected many times. The gene calls are TRBV6-6 and TRBJ2-6; no clear D gene. The CDR3 is 14 residues long. Germline V gene lookup returns CDR1 MNHNY and CDR2 SVGAGI (reference sequence). The germline V and J ends were trimmed by 2 bases and 0 bases, with 2 bases remaining between them. The CDR3: CASSYGSGANVLTF. DNA for the CDR3: TGTGCCAGCAGTTACGGCTCTGGGGCCAACGTCCTGACTTTC.

This clonotype was observed at least ten times. V gene TRBV5-1 combines with J gene TRBJ2-4, with D possibly called TRBD1 or TRBD2 (5 bases each). The germline gives CDR1 SGHRS, CDR2 YFSETQ. Trimming shortened V by 2 bases and J by 4 bases, and 16 bases separated the two germline ends. The CDR3 is 16 amino acids. The CDR3 reads CASSLSPGSFKNIQYF. The CDR3 nucleotides are TGCGCCAGCAGCTTATCCCCAGGGAGTTTTAAAAACATTCAGTACTTC.

Details on this clonotype: A much more abundant neighbour one base away suggests this may be a read error. The chain employs TRBV6-4 and TRBJ1-1; no firm D call. CDR3 length: 13 amino acids. Germline V CDR1 and CDR2: MRHNA, SNTAGT. CDR3 coding DNA: TGTGCCAGCAGTGAAGAGGAGAACACTGAAGCTTCCTTT. It translates to CASSEEENTEASF.

Concerning this clonotype itself: One end of the junction is discordant with germline, which a read error may explain. The chain has TRBV20-1 and TRBJ2-1, with 9 bases that match TRBD2. CDR3 length equals 16 residues. Germline V gene lookup returns CDR1 DFQATT and CDR2 SNEGSKA (reference sequence). CDR3 sequence (DNA): TGCAGTGCGCAACCGACCCTAGCGGGGCACTACAATGATCAGTTCTTC. This encodes CSAQPTLAGHYNDQFF.

The chain recombines TRBV5-6 with TRBJ2-7; 10 bases are a match to TRBD2. Germline V lookup: CDR1 SGHDT, CDR2 YYEEEE. V lost 4 bases and J lost 2; bases outside the gene matches: 6. CDR3 length: 15 amino acids. In nucleotides, the CDR3 is TGTGCCAGCAGCCTCAGACTAGCGGGTGCCTACGAGCAGTACTTC. Protein: CASSLRLAGAYEQYF. Complete variable domain (other parts from reference TRBV5-6 and TRBJ2-7): DAGVTQSPTHLIKTRGQQVTLRCSPKSGHDTVSWYQQALGQGPQFIFQYYEEEERQRGNFPDRFSGHQFPNYSSELNVNALLLGDSALYLCASSLRLAGAYEQYFGPGTRLTVT.

In its sample, this clonotype was seen many times. The CDR3 loop is CAISGGEWDTEAFF. CDR3 bases: TGTGCCATCAGTGGCGGGGAGTGGGACACTGAAGCTTTCTTT. The genes are TRBV10-3 and TRBJ1-1; no clear D. V was trimmed by 4 bases and J by 3 bases, leaving 12 bases between them. CDR3 length: 14 amino acids. From germline, CDR1 is ENHRY and CDR2 SYGVKD.

V usage is TRBV27 and J usage is TRBJ2-7; 7 bases align to TRBD1. This CDR3 is built from 14 residues. Germline CDR1 MNHEY, CDR2 SMNVEV (reference sequence). The V segment lost 6 bases and the J segment 3 bases; nucleotides outside the gene matches: 8. CDR3 in DNA: TGTGCCAGCAGCAAAGACAGGGCCTACTACGAGCAGTACTTC. Encoded protein: CASSKDRAYYEQYF.

This clonotype was counted many times. The gene calls are TRBV4-3 and TRBJ2-1; D not certain. V was trimmed by 0 bases and J by 6 bases, leaving 6 bases between them. Germline V gives CDR1 LGHNA, CDR2 YSLEER. The CDR3 extends over 13 amino acids. CDR3 in DNA: TGCGCCAGCAGCCAAGATCGGGTCAATGAGCAGTTCTTC. Amino acid sequence: CASSQDRVNEQFF.

This clonotype was seen a few times. The gene calls are TRBV6-1 and TRBJ2-7; D ambiguous. This CDR3 is built from 17 residues. The germline V gene has CDR1 MNHNS and CDR2 SASEGT. Trimming removed 3 bases from V and 2 bases from J, with 20 bases in between. The CDR3 DNA reads TGTGCCAGCAGTGATCTCTCGACGATGGGCAGTACCTACGAGCAGTACTTC. This codes for CASSDLSTMGSTYEQYF.

This clonotype was counted many times. CDR3 in DNA: TGCGCCAGCAGCCAAGGCCCAGCTTCCGAGACCCAGTACTTC. It yields the protein CASSQGPASETQYF. The rearrangement uses TRBV4-1 and TRBJ2-5, with D unresolved. V was shortened by 1 base and J by 5 bases, with 11 bases between the two germline ends. The germline V gene has CDR1 MGHRA and CDR2 YSYEKL. CDR3 length equals 14 residues.

There are many counts of this clonotype. The rearrangement links TRBV4-1 to TRBJ2-1; 11 bases map to TRBD2. There are 17 residues in the CDR3. J gave up 6 bases and V 2 bases, and 9 bases lay outside the gene matches. Germline CDR1 is MGHRA and CDR2 is YSYEKL. The CDR3: CASSQLYSGGAGNEQFF. The CDR3 DNA reads as TGCGCCAGCAGCCAATTATATAGCGGGGGGGCCGGCAATGAGCAGTTCTTC.

This clonotype was seen many times. V and J are TRBV6-5 and TRBJ2-1; possible D gene TRBD2, 6 bases. The CDR3 consists of 12 residues. With 5 bases removed from V and 10 bases from J, the gap between germline ends came to 12 bases. Germline V gene data show CDR1 as MNHEY and CDR2 as SVGAGI. This CDR3 is CASSPGASEQFF. In DNA form, the CDR3 reads TGTGCCAGCAGTCCGGGAGCAAGCGAGCAGTTCTTC.

This clonotype was counted between two and nine times. The DNA for the CDR3 is TGTGCCAGTAGTATAGGCGGAGGGCTAGCCAAAAACATTCAGTACTTC. Translating it yields CASSIGGGLAKNIQYF. This chain links TRBV19 with TRBJ2-4, with TRBD2 as a possible D gene (6 bases). The V end lost 1 base, the J end lost 0 bases, and 10 bases lay between the germline ends. The length of the CDR3 is 16 residues. Germline V CDR1 and CDR2: LNHDA, SQIVND (reference sequence).

In this sample, this clonotype turned up many times. The chain links TRBV7-9 to TRBJ2-7; TRBD2 matches at 14 bases. CDR3 length: 14 amino acids. From germline, CDR1 is SEHNR and CDR2 FQNEAQ (reference sequence). V was clipped by 5 bases and J by 6 bases; unmatched bases: 3. The CDR3 loop reads CASSHGLAGGEQYF. Written as DNA, the CDR3 is TGTGCCAGCAGCCACGGACTAGCGGGGGGCGAGCAGTACTTC.

This clonotype was found many times. The rearrangement uses TRBV27 and TRBJ2-3; 7 nucleotides line up with TRBD1. V lost 3 bases, J lost 3 bases, and 9 bases stayed unmatched. The CDR3 consists of 16 residues. Germline values: CDR1 MNHEY, CDR2 SMNVEV (reference sequence). DNA for the CDR3: TGTGCCAGCAGTTTTGGGACAGCTCTGGGGACAGATACGCAGTATTTT. Translating it yields CASSFGTALGTDTQYF.

Turning to this clonotype: This clone may be a read error of a much larger clone one base away. The J gene is TRBJ1-4, the V gene TRBV3-1; the D is unclear. The CDR3 totals 15 residues. Germline-derived CDR1 and CDR2 are LGHDT and YNNKEL (reference sequence). CDR3 loop: CVSSQDSGNNEKLFF. Here the CDR3 DNA reads TGTGTCAGCAGCCAAGATAGCGGGAATAATGAAAAACTGTTTTTT.

This clonotype came up once. As DNA, the CDR3 is TGTGCCAGCACCCCACTTCCGGCAGGGTCCACCTACGAGCAGTACTTC. Protein: CASTPLPAGSTYEQYF. V and J are TRBV6-1 and TRBJ2-7; possibly TRBD1 for D (5 bases). Trimming cost V 7 bases and J 2 bases, with 21 bases left between them. Looked up from germline, CDR1 is MNHNS and CDR2 is SASEGT. The CDR3 has 16 amino acids.

This rearrangement joins TRBV7-9 to TRBJ1-5; no definite D call. CDR3 length equals 12 residues. Germline assignment: CDR1 SEHNR and CDR2 FQNEAQ (reference sequence). Trimming left V 6 bases short and J 9 bases short, with 12 bases between. The CDR3 here is CASSYRDRPQHF. DNA of the CDR3: TGTGCCAGCAGTTACAGAGATCGGCCCCAGCATTTT.

At least ten counts were recorded for this clonotype. The V gene is TRBV10-2, the J gene TRBJ2-3, with TRBD1 identical over 8 bases. The junction had 4 bases not matched to a gene; V was cut back by 1 base and J by 1 base. Germline V gives CDR1 WSHSY, CDR2 SAAADI. The CDR3 is 16 residues long. The CDR3, as DNA: TGCGCCAGCAGTGAGTTTCCAGGGGGCGGCACAGATACGCAGTATTTT. It yields the protein CASSEFPGGGTDTQYF.

This clonotype occurred a few times. The chain recombines TRBV6-5 with TRBJ2-2; 10 nucleotides agree with TRBD2. The CDR3 runs 17 residues. The V gene's germline CDR1 is MNHEY and CDR2 SVGAGI. V was clipped by 4 bases and J by 4 bases; unmatched bases: 9. The CDR3 nucleotides are TGTGCCAGCAGTTTGACTAGCGGGTTCTCGGCCACCGGGGAGCTGTTTTTT. Residues: CASSLTSGFSATGELFF.

This clonotype showed up many times. The chain carries TRBV20-1 and TRBJ2-5; the D is unclear. V lost 0 bases and J 1 base, leaving 12 bases between the germline ends. Per germline, CDR1 DFQATT and CDR2 SNEGSKA (reference sequence). CDR3 length equals 15 residues. The CDR3 loop is CSARDQWAVQETQYF. CDR3 nucleotides: TGCAGTGCTAGAGATCAGTGGGCGGTCCAAGAGACCCAGTACTTC.

As regards this clonotype: A much larger clone sits a single nucleotide away, making a read error possible. The chain uses TRBV4-3 and TRBJ1-1; D call uncertain. Germline assignment: CDR1 LGHNA and CDR2 YSLEER. There are 15 residues in the CDR3. In DNA form, the CDR3 reads TGCGCCTGCAGCCAAGATCACGAGGGATCCACTGAAGCTTTCTTT. Protein sequence: CACSQDHEGSTEAFF.

Ten or more counts support this clonotype. The chain couples TRBV27 to TRBJ2-7; 7 bases match TRBD1. The CDR3 has 14 amino acids. Germline V CDR1 and CDR2: MNHEY, SMNVEV (reference sequence). V shed 5 bases and J 2 bases; nucleotides not matched to a gene: 6. The CDR3 DNA reads as TGTGCCAGCAGTCTTTCAGGGGGTACCTACGAGCAGTACTTC. As protein: CASSLSGGTYEQYF.

This clonotype was seen a handful of times. The J gene is TRBJ2-1, the V gene TRBV11-3; 7 nucleotides agree with TRBD1. CDR3 size: 16 residues. V was clipped by 4 bases and J by 4 bases; unmatched bases: 10. Germline CDR1 is SGHNT and CDR2 is YENEEA. The CDR3 DNA sequence: TGTGCCAGCAGCTCTACCCCCGGGACAGAATACAATGAGCAGTTCTTC. As protein: CASSSTPGTEYNEQFF. The full variable domain, completed using reference TRBV11-3 and TRBJ2-1, is EAGVVQSPRYKIIEKKQPVAFWCNPISGHNTLYWYLQNLGQGPELLIRYENEEAVDDSQLPKDRFSAERLKGVDSTLKIQPAELGDSAVYLCASSSTPGTEYNEQFFGPGTRLTVL.

This chain connects TRBV4-3 to TRBJ2-7; D might be TRBD2 (5 bases). This CDR3 has 15 amino acids. Germline V gene data show CDR1 as LGHNA and CDR2 as YSLEER. Deletions cut 3 bases from V and 2 bases from J, with 14 bases between. The CDR3 DNA is TGCGCCAGCAGCCACTCCAGCAGGAGGCCCTACGAGCAGTACTTC. This sequence encodes CASSHSSRRPYEQYF.

Many counts were recorded for this clonotype. The chain carries TRBV7-9 and TRBJ2-2, with TRBD1 as a possible D gene (6 bases). This CDR3 contains 16 residues. V was shortened by 5 bases and J by 1 base, with 14 bases between the two germline ends. The germline V gene encodes CDR1 SEHNR and CDR2 FQNEAQ (reference sequence). This CDR3 is CASSPLVTGNTGELFF. The DNA for the CDR3 is TGTGCCAGCAGCCCTCTGGTGACAGGGAACACCGGGGAGCTGTTTTTT.

This clonotype was picked up many times. The chain combines TRBV4-3 with TRBJ2-7, with D possibly TRBD1 on 7 matching bases. With 3 bases removed from V and 2 bases from J, the gap between germline ends came to 11 bases. The V gene's germline CDR1 is LGHNA and CDR2 YSLEER. CDR3 length equals 14 residues. The CDR3 loop is CASSQGRGAYEQYF. DNA of the CDR3: TGCGCCAGCAGCCAGGGCAGGGGGGCCTACGAGCAGTACTTC.

There are many counts of this clonotype. This chain links TRBV4-1 with TRBJ2-7; no definite D call. There are 14 residues in the CDR3. From germline, CDR1 is MGHRA and CDR2 YSYEKL. V was clipped by 3 bases and J by 4 bases, with 13 bases between them. The chain's CDR3 is CASSQEGAFYEQYF. The CDR3 region has the DNA TGCGCCAGCAGCCAGGAAGGAGCTTTTTACGAGCAGTACTTC.

This clonotype was observed many times. The CDR3 here is CASSLSVTYEQYF. The DNA for the CDR3 is TGCGCCAGCAGCTTGTCCGTTACCTACGAGCAGTACTTC. The gene calls are TRBV5-1 and TRBJ2-7; D uncertain. Germline V gives CDR1 SGHRS, CDR2 YFSETQ. CDR3 length: 13 residues. Trimming pared 1 base from V and 2 bases from J, leaving 7 bases between.